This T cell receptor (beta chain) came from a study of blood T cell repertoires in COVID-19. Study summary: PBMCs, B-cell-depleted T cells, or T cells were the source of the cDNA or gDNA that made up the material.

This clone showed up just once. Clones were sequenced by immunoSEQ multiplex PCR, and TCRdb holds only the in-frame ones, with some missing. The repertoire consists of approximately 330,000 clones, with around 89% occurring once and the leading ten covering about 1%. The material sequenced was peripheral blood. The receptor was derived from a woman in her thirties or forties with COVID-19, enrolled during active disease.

The CDR3 sequence is CATSRDLAGGSETQYF. CDR3 DNA: TGTGCCACCAGCAGAGATCTAGCGGGAGGGTCGGAGACCCAGTACTTC. The rearrangement uses TRBV15 and TRBJ2-5, with TRBD2 matching over 12 bases. The CDR3 length is 16 residues. The J segment lost 5 bases and the V segment lost 0 bases, leaving 4 bases of the junction unmatched. Germline-derived CDR1 and CDR2 are LNHNV and YYDKDF (reference sequence).